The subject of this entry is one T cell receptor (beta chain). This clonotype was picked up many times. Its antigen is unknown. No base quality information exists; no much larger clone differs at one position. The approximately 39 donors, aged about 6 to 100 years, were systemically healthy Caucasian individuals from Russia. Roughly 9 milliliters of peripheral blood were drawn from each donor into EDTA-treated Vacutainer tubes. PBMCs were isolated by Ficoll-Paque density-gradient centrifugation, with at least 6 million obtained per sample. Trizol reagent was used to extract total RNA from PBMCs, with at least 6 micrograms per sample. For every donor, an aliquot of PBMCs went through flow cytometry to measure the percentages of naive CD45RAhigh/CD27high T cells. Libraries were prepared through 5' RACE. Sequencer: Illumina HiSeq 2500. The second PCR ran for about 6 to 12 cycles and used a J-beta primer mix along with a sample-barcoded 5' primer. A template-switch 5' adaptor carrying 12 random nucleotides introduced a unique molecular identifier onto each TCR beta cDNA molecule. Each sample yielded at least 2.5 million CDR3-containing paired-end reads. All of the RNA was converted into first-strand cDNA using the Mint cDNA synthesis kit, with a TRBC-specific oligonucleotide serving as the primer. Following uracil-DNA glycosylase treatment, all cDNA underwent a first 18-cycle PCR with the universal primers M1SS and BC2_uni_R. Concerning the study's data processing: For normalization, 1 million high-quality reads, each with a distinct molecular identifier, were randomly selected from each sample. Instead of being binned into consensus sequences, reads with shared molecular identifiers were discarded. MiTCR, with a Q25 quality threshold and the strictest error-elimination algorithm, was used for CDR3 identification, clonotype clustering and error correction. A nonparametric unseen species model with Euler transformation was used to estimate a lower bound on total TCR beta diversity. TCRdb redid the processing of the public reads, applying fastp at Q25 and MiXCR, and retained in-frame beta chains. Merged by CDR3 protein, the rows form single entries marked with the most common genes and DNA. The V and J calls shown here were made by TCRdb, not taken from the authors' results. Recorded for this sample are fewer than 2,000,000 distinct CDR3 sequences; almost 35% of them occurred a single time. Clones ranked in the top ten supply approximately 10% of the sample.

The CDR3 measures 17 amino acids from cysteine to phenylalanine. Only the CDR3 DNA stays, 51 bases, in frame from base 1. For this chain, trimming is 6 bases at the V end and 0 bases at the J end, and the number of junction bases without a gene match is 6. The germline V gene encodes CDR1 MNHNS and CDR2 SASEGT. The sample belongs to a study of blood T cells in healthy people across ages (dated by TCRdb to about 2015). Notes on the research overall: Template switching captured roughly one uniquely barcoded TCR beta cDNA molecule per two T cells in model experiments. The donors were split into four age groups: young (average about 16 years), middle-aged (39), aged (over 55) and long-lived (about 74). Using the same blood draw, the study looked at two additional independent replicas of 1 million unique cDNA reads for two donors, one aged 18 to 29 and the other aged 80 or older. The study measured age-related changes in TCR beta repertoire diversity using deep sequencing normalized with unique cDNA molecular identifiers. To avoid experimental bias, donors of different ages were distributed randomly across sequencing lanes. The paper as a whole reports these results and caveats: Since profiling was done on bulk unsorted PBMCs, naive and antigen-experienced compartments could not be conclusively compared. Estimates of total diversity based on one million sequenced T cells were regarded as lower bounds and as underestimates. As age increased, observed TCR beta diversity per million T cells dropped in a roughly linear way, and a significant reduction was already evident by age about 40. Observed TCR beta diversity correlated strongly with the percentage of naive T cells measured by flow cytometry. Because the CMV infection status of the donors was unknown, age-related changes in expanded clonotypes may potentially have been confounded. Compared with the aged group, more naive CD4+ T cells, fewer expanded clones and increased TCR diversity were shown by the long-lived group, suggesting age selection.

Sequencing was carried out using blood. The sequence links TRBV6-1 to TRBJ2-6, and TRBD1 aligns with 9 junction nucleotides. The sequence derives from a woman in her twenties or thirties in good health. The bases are TGTGCCAGCAGCCTTGGGACAGGGAACTCTGGGGCCAACGTCCTGACTTTC. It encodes CASSLGTGNSGANVLTF.